This record concerns one T cell receptor beta chain sequence. This table comes from immunoSEQ multiplex PCR, and its TCRdb copy is limited to in-frame clones, with some not included. The sample has under 850,000 clones, roughly 90% seen once. This sample is part of a study of shared T cell receptors in the human thymus. With V trimmed by 10 bases and J by 6 bases, 14 bases remained unmatched. CDR1 and CDR2 from the germline V gene are MNHNS and SASEGT. The length of the CDR3 is 15 residues. The sample also formed part of further work on human thymus T cells.

This receptor was taken from a boy under two years old with a congenital heart defect. This chain joins TRBV6-1 and TRBJ2-1; TRBD2 agrees at 8 bases. Material: thymocytes. The CDR3 reads CATYSGSRVTNEQFF. The DNA for the CDR3 is TGTGCCACGTACAGCGGGAGTAGGGTGACCAATGAGCAGTTCTTC.